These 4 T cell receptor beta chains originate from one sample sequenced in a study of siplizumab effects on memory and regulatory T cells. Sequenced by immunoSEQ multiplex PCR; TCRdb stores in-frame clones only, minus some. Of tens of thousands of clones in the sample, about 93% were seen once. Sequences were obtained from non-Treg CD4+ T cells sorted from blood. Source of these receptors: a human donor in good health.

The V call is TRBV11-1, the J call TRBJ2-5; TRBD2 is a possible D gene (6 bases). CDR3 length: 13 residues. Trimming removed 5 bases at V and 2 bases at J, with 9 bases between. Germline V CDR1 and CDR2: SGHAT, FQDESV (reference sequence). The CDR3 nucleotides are TGTGCCAGCAGCACGGGACTGCAAGAGACCCAGTACTTC. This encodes CASSTGLQETQYF. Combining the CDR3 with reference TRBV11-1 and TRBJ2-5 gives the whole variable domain EAEVAQSPRYKITEKSQAVAFWCDPISGHATLYWYRQILGQGPELLVQFQDESVVDDSQLPKDRFSAERLKGVDSTLKIQPAELGDSAMYLCASSTGLQETQYFGPGTRLLVL.

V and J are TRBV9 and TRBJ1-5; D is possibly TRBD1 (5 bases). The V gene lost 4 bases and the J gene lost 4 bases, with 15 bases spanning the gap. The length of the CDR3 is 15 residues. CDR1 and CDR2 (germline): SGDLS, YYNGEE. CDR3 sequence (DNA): TGTGCCAGCAGCCCGGCGGGGCAGGCTAATCAGCCCCAGCATTTT. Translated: CASSPAGQANQPQHF.

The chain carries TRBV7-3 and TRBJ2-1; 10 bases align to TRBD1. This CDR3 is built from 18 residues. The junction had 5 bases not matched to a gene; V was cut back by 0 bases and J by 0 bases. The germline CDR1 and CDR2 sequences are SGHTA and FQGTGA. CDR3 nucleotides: TGTGCCAGCAGCTTAACGGGCGACAGGGGGCCCTCCTACAATGAGCAGTTCTTC. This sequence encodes CASSLTGDRGPSYNEQFF.

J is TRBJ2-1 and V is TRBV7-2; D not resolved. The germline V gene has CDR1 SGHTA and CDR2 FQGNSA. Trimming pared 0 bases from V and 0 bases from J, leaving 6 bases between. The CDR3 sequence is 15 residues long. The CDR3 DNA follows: TGTGCCAGCAGCTTAGCGGGAAACTCCTACAATGAGCAGTTCTTC. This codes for CASSLAGNSYNEQFF.